What follows are 28 T cell receptor beta chains derived from one specimen sequenced in a study of CD8+ T cells in alopecia areata. Sequencing relied on a cDNA template that was reverse transcribed from extracted RNA. Sequencing used immunoSEQ multiplex PCR; TCRdb keeps in-frame clones, though not all of them. The top ten hold roughly 1.2% of the sample, which has approximately 210,000 clones, around 66% seen once. The treatment is: oral pan-JAK inhibitor, 5-10 mg twice daily. The sample here was CD4+ T cells sorted from blood, taken around week 46, from a patient treated with tofacitinib. These receptors came from a human donor with alopecia areata.

This clone was seen a few times. The rearrangement joins TRBV10-2 to TRBJ2-1; TRBD1 is a possible D gene (5 bases). This CDR3 comprises 14 residues. The V and J ends lost 7 bases and 7 bases respectively, with 17 bases between them. Germline CDR1 reads WSHSY; CDR2 reads SAAADI. CDR3 DNA: TGCGCCAGCACCGAAGACAGTGTCCCAAATGAGCAGTTCTTC. This translates into CASTEDSVPNEQFF.

The genes are TRBV20-1 and TRBJ2-1; no clear D gene. The CDR3 sequence is 10 residues long. CDR1 is DFQATT, CDR2 SNEGSKA, per germline (reference sequence). Trimming pared 2 bases from V and 6 bases from J, leaving 2 bases between. The CDR3 DNA is TGCAGTGCTAGATTCAATGAGCAGTTCTTC. It translates to CSARFNEQFF.

The chain employs TRBV9 and TRBJ1-1; no definite D call. This CDR3 is built from 13 residues. Trimming removed 0 bases from V and 3 bases from J, with 6 bases in between. Germline V gene data show CDR1 as SGDLS and CDR2 as YYNGEE. The CDR3 nucleotides are TGTGCCAGCAGCGTAGAGGTAGACACTGAAGCTTTCTTT. Protein: CASSVEVDTEAFF.

This clone was recorded only once. V and J are TRBV5-4 and TRBJ1-6, with D perhaps TRBD1 (5 bases). There are 16 residues in the CDR3. Germline-derived CDR1 and CDR2 are SGHNT and YYREEE (reference sequence). Trimming removed 3 bases from V and 10 bases from J, with 20 bases in between. CDR3 residues: CASSSGTLEVSSPLHF. The CDR3 DNA follows: TGTGCCAGCAGCTCCGGGACGTTGGAGGTATCCTCACCCCTCCACTTT.

J is TRBJ2-7 and V is TRBV5-1, with D hard to call. V lost 4 bases and J 0 bases, leaving 11 bases between the germline ends. Germline CDR1 reads SGHRS; CDR2 reads YFSETQ. The CDR3 loop spans 14 amino acids. The CDR3 reads CASSKTGGSYEQYF. The CDR3 bases are TGCGCCAGCAGCAAGACTGGCGGCTCCTACGAGCAGTACTTC.

The V and J genes are TRBV5-1 and TRBJ1-5; D is uncertain. The germline CDR1 and CDR2 sequences are SGHRS and YFSETQ. The CDR3 runs 16 residues. V was pared by 0 bases and J by 4 bases, with 14 bases between. In DNA, the CDR3 is TGCGCCAGCAGCTTGGATCGCTTTGACGGGAATCAGCCCCAGCATTTT. Translation gives CASSLDRFDGNQPQHF.

The chain recombines TRBV29-1 with TRBJ1-4; 7 bases fit TRBD1. CDR1 and CDR2 from the germline V gene are SQVTM and ANQGSEA. This CDR3 comprises 15 residues. The junction had 10 bases not matched to a gene; V was cut back by 4 bases and J by 5 bases. CDR3 residues: CSVVLGGDTNEKLFF. CDR3 DNA: TGCAGCGTTGTGCTAGGGGGCGATACCAATGAAAAACTGTTTTTT.

This clone was counted only a few times. This chain links TRBV14 with TRBJ2-1; TRBD2 matches 11 bases. Germline-derived CDR1 and CDR2 are SGHDN and FVKESK. This CDR3 spans 16 amino acids. The V and J ends lost 1 base and 7 bases, in that order; junction bases with no gene match: 6. The CDR3 DNA sequence: TGTGCCAGCAGCCAAGGAAGGCTAGCGGGGGGAAATGAGCAGTTCTTC. Protein product: CASSQGRLAGGNEQFF.

The genes are TRBV11-2 and TRBJ1-4; 8 nucleotides line up with TRBD1. Unmatched junction bases numbered 6, after V lost 1 base and J lost 5 bases. Germline V gene lookup returns CDR1 SGHAT and CDR2 FQNNGV. The CDR3 spans 16 residues. The CDR3 DNA sequence: TGTGCCAGCAGCTTAGGTCGACAGGGGAACAATGAAAAACTGTTTTTT. This codes for CASSLGRQGNNEKLFF. The full variable domain, in which reference TRBV11-2 and TRBJ1-4 provide the parts outside the CDR3, is EAGVAQSPRYKIIEKRQSVAFWCNPISGHATLYWYQQILGQGPKLLIQFQNNGVVDDSQLPKDRFSAERLKGVDSTLKIQPAKLEDSAVYLCASSLGRQGNNEKLFFGSGTQLSVL.

The chain links TRBV2 to TRBJ1-1; no definite D call. The germline CDR1 and CDR2 sequences are SNHLY and FYNNEI. V gave up 6 bases and J gave up 2 bases, with 10 bases separating them. The CDR3 loop spans 13 amino acids. This CDR3 reads CASSNKINTEAFF. The CDR3 DNA reads TGTGCCAGCAGCAACAAAATTAACACTGAAGCTTTCTTT. The full variable domain, in which reference TRBV2 and TRBJ1-1 provide the parts outside the CDR3, is EPEVTQTPSHQVTQMGQEVILRCVPISNHLYFYWYRQILGQKVEFLVSFYNNEISEKSEIFDDQFSVERPDGSNFTLKIRSTKLEDSAMYFCASSNKINTEAFFGQGTRLTVV.

The chain links TRBV27 to TRBJ2-1; 9 bases match TRBD1. CDR1 and CDR2 (germline): MNHEY, SMNVEV (reference sequence). This CDR3 comprises 15 residues. The V and J ends lost 3 bases and 3 bases, in that order; junction bases with no gene match: 3. The CDR3 DNA reads as TGTGCCAGCAGTTTCGGGACAGGGATCTACAATGAGCAGTTCTTC. Translating gives CASSFGTGIYNEQFF.

The chain combines TRBV29-1 with TRBJ1-2; tentatively, D is TRBD1 (5 bases). Germline assignment: CDR1 SQVTM and CDR2 ANQGSEA. V was trimmed by 4 bases and J by 8 bases, leaving 14 bases between them. This CDR3 is 12 amino acids long. The CDR3 spells CSVGEGREGYTF. The CDR3 nucleotides are TGCAGCGTTGGTGAGGGGAGAGAGGGCTACACCTTC.

The chain is built from TRBV7-2 and TRBJ1-2; possible D gene TRBD1, 5 bases. Trimming shortened V by 7 bases and J by 6 bases, and 12 bases separated the two germline ends. Germline assignment: CDR1 SGHTA and CDR2 FQGNSA. The length of the CDR3 is 12 residues. The CDR3 spells CASTQGTDGYTF. CDR3 coding DNA: TGTGCCAGCACCCAAGGGACTGATGGCTACACCTTC. Looking up the rest from reference TRBV7-2 and TRBJ1-2 gives the full variable domain: GAGVSQSPSNKVTEKGKDVELRCDPISGHTALYWYRQSLGQGLEFLIYFQGNSAPDKSGLPSDRFSAERTGGSVSTLTIQRTQQEDSAVYLCASTQGTDGYTFGSGTRLTVV.

V is TRBV4-3 and J is TRBJ2-4; the D is unclear. The CDR3 covers 14 residues. V lost 8 bases and J lost 0, with 11 bases in between. Germline-derived CDR1 and CDR2 are LGHNA and YSLEER. CDR3 DNA: TGCGCCAGCTCGGAGCTTCTAGCCAAAAACATTCAGTACTTC. It yields the protein CASSELLAKNIQYF.

The chain employs TRBV30 and TRBJ2-1; D might be TRBD2 (6 bases). Germline CDR1 reads GTSNPN; CDR2 reads SVGIG (reference sequence). V was pared by 1 base and J by 8 bases, with 6 bases between. The CDR3 runs 11 residues. The CDR3 bases are TGTGCCTGGAGTGCTAGCGATGAGCAGTTCTTC. This gives the protein CAWSASDEQFF.

This chain connects TRBV2 to TRBJ2-7, with D possibly matching TRBD2 (5 bases). CDR3 size: 14 residues. V was trimmed by 4 bases and J by 2 bases, leaving 12 bases between them. Germline values: CDR1 SNHLY, CDR2 FYNNEI. CDR3 sequence (DNA): TGTGCCAGCAGTGGTCTCGAGGGAACCTACGAGCAGTACTTC. Its protein product is CASSGLEGTYEQYF. Using reference TRBV2 and TRBJ2-7 for the parts outside the CDR3, the full variable domain is EPEVTQTPSHQVTQMGQEVILRCVPISNHLYFYWYRQILGQKVEFLVSFYNNEISEKSEIFDDQFSVERPDGSNFTLKIRSTKLEDSAMYFCASSGLEGTYEQYFGPGTRLTVT.

This clone was counted a single time. This chain connects TRBV2 to TRBJ2-7; D is perhaps TRBD1 (5 bases). CDR1 is SNHLY, CDR2 FYNNEI, per germline. The CDR3 has 11 amino acids. Trimming left V 7 bases short and J 7 bases short, with 11 bases between. CDR3 amino acids: CASTMDKEQYF. As DNA, the CDR3 is TGTGCCAGCACTATGGACAAGGAGCAGTACTTC.

This clone was picked up a small number of times. The chain recombines TRBV10-3 with TRBJ2-3, with 9 bases aligning to TRBD2. J lost 4 bases, V lost 8 bases, and 10 bases had no gene match. The CDR3 sequence is 15 residues long. Germline CDR1 reads ENHRY; CDR2 reads SYGVKD. The CDR3 bases are TGTGCCATCGGCCCCGGGACTAGCAAGTCAGATACGCAGTATTTT. Residues: CAIGPGTSKSDTQYF.

The rearrangement links TRBV19 to TRBJ1-2; TRBD1 might be the D (5 bases). Germline V gene lookup returns CDR1 LNHDA and CDR2 SQIVND (reference sequence). This CDR3 comprises 14 residues. The germline V and J ends were trimmed by 6 bases and 4 bases, with 15 bases remaining between them. The CDR3 DNA is TGTGCCAGTAGCATGCTGGGGCAGGGCTATGGCTACACCTTC. The encoded protein is CASSMLGQGYGYTF.

The chain carries TRBV6-6 and TRBJ1-1, with D hard to call. Germline V gives CDR1 MNHNY, CDR2 SVGAGI (reference sequence). Trimming stripped 6 bases from V and 6 bases from J, with 17 bases between. The CDR3 contains 14 residues. The CDR3 sequence: CASRSLVVAPEAFF. The CDR3 DNA follows: TGTGCCAGCAGGTCCCTTGTAGTTGCCCCTGAAGCTTTCTTT.

V gene TRBV7-2 combines with J gene TRBJ1-6; D uncertain. The V gene lost 5 bases and the J gene lost 7 bases, with 12 bases spanning the gap. Per germline, CDR1 SGHTA and CDR2 FQGNSA. The CDR3 runs to 14 residues. The CDR3 region is CASSIGRGNSPLHF. CDR3 nucleotide sequence: TGTGCCAGCAGCATCGGGCGTGGGAATTCACCCCTCCACTTT.

This sequence joins TRBV5-1 and TRBJ2-2; no reliable D call. The germline V gene encodes CDR1 SGHRS and CDR2 YFSETQ. The CDR3 consists of 15 residues. V lost 4 bases and J 0 bases, leaving 10 bases between the germline ends. The CDR3 DNA reads as TGCGCCAGCAGCCTCTACAGTTCGAACACCGGGGAGCTGTTTTTT. Translated: CASSLYSSNTGELFF.

V usage is TRBV29-1 and J usage is TRBJ2-2, with D perhaps TRBD1 (6 bases). CDR3 length equals 12 residues. V was trimmed by 6 bases and J by 6 bases, leaving 11 bases between them. Germline V gene data show CDR1 as SQVTM and CDR2 as ANQGSEA. The DNA for the CDR3 is TGCAGCGTGAGCAGGGGTCCCGGGGAGCTGTTTTTT. It is translated as CSVSRGPGELFF.

This clone was seen only once. Written as DNA, the CDR3 is TGCAGCGTTGAAGTGTGGGCAGTGGTCTCTGAAGCTTTCTTT. Translating gives CSVEVWAVVSEAFF. The rearrangement joins TRBV29-1 to TRBJ1-1; D not certain. CDR3 length equals 14 residues. Germline V CDR1 and CDR2: SQVTM, ANQGSEA. Trimming cost V 1 base and J 6 bases, with 15 bases left between them.

The chain is built from TRBV5-6 and TRBJ2-7; 9 bases map to TRBD1. Losses at the gene ends were 4 bases for V and 0 bases for J; bases not matched to a gene: 5. CDR3 length: 15 residues. Germline-derived CDR1 and CDR2 are SGHDT and YYEEEE. As DNA, the CDR3 is TGTGCCAGCAGCGTACCGGGACAGGGCTCCTACGAGCAGTACTTC. Amino acid sequence: CASSVPGQGSYEQYF.

This clone showed up just once. The chain links TRBV7-3 to TRBJ2-5, with TRBD2 matching 11 bases. The CDR3 totals 15 residues. Germline CDR1 SGHTA, CDR2 FQGTGA. V shed 3 bases and J 5 bases; nucleotides not matched to a gene: 5. CDR3: CASSLLAGGLETQYF. CDR3 coding DNA: TGTGCCAGCAGCTTGCTAGCGGGGGGCCTGGAGACCCAGTACTTC.

V is TRBV30 and J is TRBJ2-3; 9 bases are a match to TRBD1. Per germline, CDR1 GTSNPN and CDR2 SVGIG (reference sequence). This CDR3 spans 15 amino acids. V trimming: 3 bases; J trimming: 3 bases; junction bases outside the gene matches: 7. The CDR3, as DNA: TGTGCCTGGAGGGGGGGACAGGGCCGTACAGATACGCAGTATTTT. Its translation: CAWRGGQGRTDTQYF.

The chain has TRBV7-2 and TRBJ1-1, with no clear D. CDR1 and CDR2 from the germline V gene are SGHTA and FQGNSA. The CDR3 totals 11 residues. V was cut by 8 bases and J by 5 bases, with 9 bases left in between. The CDR3, as DNA: TGTGCCAGCGGAGAGTTTACTGAAGCTTTCTTT. The encoded protein is CASGEFTEAFF.